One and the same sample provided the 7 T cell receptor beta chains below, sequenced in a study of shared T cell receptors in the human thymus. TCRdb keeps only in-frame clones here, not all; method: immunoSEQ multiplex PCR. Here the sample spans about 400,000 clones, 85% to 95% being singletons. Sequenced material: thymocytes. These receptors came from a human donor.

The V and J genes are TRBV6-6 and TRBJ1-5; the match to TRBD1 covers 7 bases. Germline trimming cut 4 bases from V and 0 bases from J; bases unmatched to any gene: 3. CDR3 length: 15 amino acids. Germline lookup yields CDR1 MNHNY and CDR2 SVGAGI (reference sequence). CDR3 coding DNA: TGTGCCAGCAGTTTAAACAGGGGTAGCAATCAGCCCCAGCATTTT. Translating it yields CASSLNRGSNQPQHF.

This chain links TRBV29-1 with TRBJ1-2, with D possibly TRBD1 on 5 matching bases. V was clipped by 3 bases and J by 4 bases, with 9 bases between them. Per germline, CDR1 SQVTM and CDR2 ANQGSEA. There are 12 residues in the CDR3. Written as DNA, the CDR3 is TGCAGCGTTGAGGGGGGATCCTATGGCTACACCTTC. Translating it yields CSVEGGSYGYTF.

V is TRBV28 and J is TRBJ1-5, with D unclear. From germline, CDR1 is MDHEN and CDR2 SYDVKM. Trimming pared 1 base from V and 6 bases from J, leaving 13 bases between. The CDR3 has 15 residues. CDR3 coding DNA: TGTGCCAGCAGTTTATTACGGGGTTGGAGTCAGCCCCAGCATTTT. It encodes CASSLLRGWSQPQHF. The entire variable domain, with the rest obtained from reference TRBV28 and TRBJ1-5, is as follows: DVKVTQSSRYLVKRTGEKVFLECVQDMDHENMFWYRQDPGLGLRLIYFSYDVKMKEKGDIPEGYSVSREKKERFSLILESASTNQTSMYLCASSLLRGWSQPQHFGDGTRLSIL.

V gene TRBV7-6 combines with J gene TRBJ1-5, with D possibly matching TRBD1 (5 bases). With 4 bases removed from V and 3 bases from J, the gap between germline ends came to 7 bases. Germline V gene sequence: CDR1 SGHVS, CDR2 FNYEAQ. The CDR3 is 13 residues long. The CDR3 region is CASSYGHNQPQHF. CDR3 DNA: TGTGCCAGCAGCTACGGACACAATCAGCCCCAGCATTTT.

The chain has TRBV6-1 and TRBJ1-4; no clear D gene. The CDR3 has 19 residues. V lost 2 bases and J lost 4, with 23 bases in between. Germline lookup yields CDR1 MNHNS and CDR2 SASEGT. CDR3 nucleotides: TGTGCCAGCAGTGAAAAAATCCGGTCCCAGGAGGGAATTAATGAAAAACTGTTTTTT. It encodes CASSEKIRSQEGINEKLFF.

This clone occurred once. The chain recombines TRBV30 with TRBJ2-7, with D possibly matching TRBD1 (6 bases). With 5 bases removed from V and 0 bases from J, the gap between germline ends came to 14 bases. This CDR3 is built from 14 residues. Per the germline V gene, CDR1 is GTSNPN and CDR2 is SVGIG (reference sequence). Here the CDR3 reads CAWGKYRDSYEQYF. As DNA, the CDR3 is TGTGCCTGGGGGAAGTACAGGGACTCCTACGAGCAGTACTTC.

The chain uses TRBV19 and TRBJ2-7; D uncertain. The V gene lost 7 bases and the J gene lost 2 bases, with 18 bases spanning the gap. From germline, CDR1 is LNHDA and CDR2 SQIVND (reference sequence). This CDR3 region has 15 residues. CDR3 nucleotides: TGTGCCAGTACCAATAAGGCAGCCCTTCCCTACGAGCAGTACTTC. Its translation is CASTNKAALPYEQYF.